This TCR beta chain is from a study of CD8 T cells in Susac syndrome. Study-wide points: TCR sequencing and HLA analysis covered a relatively small number of individuals.

The authors carried out high-throughput sequencing of TCR beta. They applied it to CD8+ and CD4+ T cells obtained from blood. While CD8+ and CD4+ T cells were isolated negatively, TEMRA cells were enriched by FACS. Random-hexamer reverse transcription was applied to about 0.45 to 1 ug RNA. Multiplex immunoSEQ PCR targeted 54 Vbeta and 13 Jbeta TCR beta segments. TCRdb reprocessed the immunoSEQ multiplex PCR reads via MiXCR and lists one record per CDR3 protein. The table lists roughly 200,000 distinct CDR3 sequences, approximately 95% of them singletons. This clonotype appeared a few times. Its target is not known. The CDR3 is 15 residues long. Trimming cost V 5 bases and J 0 bases, with 11 bases left between them. Germline CDR1 SEHNR, CDR2 FQNEAQ (reference sequence).

The source is a human donor with multiple sclerosis. The sequenced sample was CD4+ T cells from PBMCs. The chain couples TRBV7-9 to TRBJ2-1; D not resolved. The CDR3 bases are TGTGCCAGCAGCCCTACATCTAACTCCTACAATGAGCAGTTCTTC. Translating it yields CASSPTSNSYNEQFF.